Sequencing of this TCR beta chain was carried out in a study of blood T cell repertoires in COVID-19. Original processing notes: Estimated nucleated cell counts came from reference gene primer amplification. Produced via immunoSEQ multiplex PCR; TCRdb's table is partial and in-frame only. V, J and clone size are taken as reported in that table, and D and trimming were inferred from the DNA itself. This sample carries 150,000 to 200,000 clones, 80% to 90% of them seen once, and the ten largest clones take around 13%. Germline CDR1 is LNHDA and CDR2 is SQIVND (reference sequence). V dropped 7 bases and J dropped 7 bases, with 16 bases sitting between them. The CDR3 is 14 amino acids.

The sample consisted of peripheral blood. V usage is TRBV19 and J usage is TRBJ1-4, with D possibly matching TRBD1 (6 bases). The source is a woman between 65 and 79 years old with COVID-19, enrolled during active disease. DNA for the CDR3: TGTGCCAGTACCGACAGGACTGTGGGTGAAAAACTGTTTTTT. This encodes CASTDRTVGEKLFF.